A selection of T cell receptor beta chains follows, all from one sample in a study of radiation and T cells in renal cell carcinoma. Libraries were prepared by immunoSEQ multiplex PCR; TCRdb keeps only in-frame clonotypes and omits some of them. Of some 150,000 clones listed, 80% to 90% are singletons. The sequences come from blood, collected from a patient whose treatment included radiotherapy and nephrectomy. The receptors stem from a woman between 45 and 65 years old with renal cell carcinoma. Both conserved end residues are part of each CDR3. The D gene is left open where the match is weak. The size entry is marked missing in some rows and otherwise reads once, few, many or a size class.

clone_size	v_call	d_call	j_call	cdr3_nt	cdr3_aa
-	TRBV4-2	-	TRBJ1-1	TGTGCCACCACCACTGGGAACACTGAAGCTTTCTTT	CATTTGNTEAFF
once	TRBV11-3	TRBD2	TRBJ2-5	TGTGCCAGCAGTCGGCGGGTCGGGGGGCAAGAGACCCAGTACTTC	CASSRRVGGQETQYF
-	TRBV14	-	TRBJ1-1	TGTGCCAGCGCCCCCATAGGGACGAACACTGAAGCTTTCTTT	CASAPIGTNTEAFF
-	TRBV7-9	-	TRBJ2-7	TGTGCCAGCAGCTTAAGACAGGCGGAGCAGTACTTC	CASSLRQAEQYF
once	TRBV6-1	-	TRBJ1-5	TGTGCCAGCAGTGAGGGTAGCAATCAGCCCCAGCATTTT	CASSEGSNQPQHF
once	TRBV19	TRBD2	TRBJ2-6	TGTGCCAGTAGTACCCCCCTCGGGAGGGCTGGGGCCAACGTCCTGACTTTC	CASSTPLGRAGANVLTF
-	TRBV5-1	-	TRBJ1-2	TGCGCCAGCAGCTTGGGGACAGCCGATAACTATGGCTACACCTTC	CASSLGTADNYGYTF
-	TRBV7-8	-	TRBJ1-3	TGTGCCAGCAGCTTAGGGGATTACAGAGCTACCATATATTTT	CASSLGDYRATIYF
-	TRBV9	-	TRBJ1-1	TGTGCCAGCAGCGGGCAGGGATACACTGAAGCTTTCTTT	CASSGQGYTEAFF
-	TRBV7-2	-	TRBJ1-5	TGTGCCAGCAGCTTAGCAGGCCAGGGGTCCAGGCAGCCCCAGCATTTT	CASSLAGQGSRQPQHF
-	TRBV6-1	TRBD1	TRBJ1-2	TGTGCCAGCAGTGAGGCCCACCGTCAGACAGGGGGCGGCTATGGCTACACCTTC	CASSEAHRQTGGGYGYTF
-	TRBV9	TRBD2	TRBJ2-3	TGTGCCAGCAGCGTAGGTCCTAGCGGGACAGGCACAGATACGCAGTATTTT	CASSVGPSGTGTDTQYF
-	TRBV2	TRBD1	TRBJ1-4	TGTGCCAGCAGACAGGGGGCCAGTAATGAAAAACTGTTTTTT	CASRQGASNEKLFF
-	TRBV7-9	TRBD1	TRBJ1-5	TGTGCCAGCAGCTTAGAGACAGGGGGTAGGGGCAATCAGCCCCAGCATTTT	CASSLETGGRGNQPQHF